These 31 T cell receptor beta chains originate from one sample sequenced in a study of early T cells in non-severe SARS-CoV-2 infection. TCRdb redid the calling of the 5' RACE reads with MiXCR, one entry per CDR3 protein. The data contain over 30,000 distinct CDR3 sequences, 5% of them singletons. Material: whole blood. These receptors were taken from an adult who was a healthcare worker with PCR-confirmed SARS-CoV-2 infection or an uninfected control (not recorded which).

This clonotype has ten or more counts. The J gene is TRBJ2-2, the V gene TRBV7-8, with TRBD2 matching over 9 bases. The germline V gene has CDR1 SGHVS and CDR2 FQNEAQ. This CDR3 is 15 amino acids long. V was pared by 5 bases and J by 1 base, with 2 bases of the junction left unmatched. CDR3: CASSRLAVNTGELFF. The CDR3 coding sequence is TGTGCCAGCAGCCGACTAGCGGTGAACACCGGGGAGCTGTTTTTT.

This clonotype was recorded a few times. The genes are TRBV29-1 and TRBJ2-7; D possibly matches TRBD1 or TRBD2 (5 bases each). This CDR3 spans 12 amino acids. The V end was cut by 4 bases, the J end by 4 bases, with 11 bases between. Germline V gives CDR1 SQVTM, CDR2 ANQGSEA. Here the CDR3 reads CSVASGQYEQYF. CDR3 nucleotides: TGCAGCGTTGCGTCGGGGCAGTACGAGCAGTACTTC.

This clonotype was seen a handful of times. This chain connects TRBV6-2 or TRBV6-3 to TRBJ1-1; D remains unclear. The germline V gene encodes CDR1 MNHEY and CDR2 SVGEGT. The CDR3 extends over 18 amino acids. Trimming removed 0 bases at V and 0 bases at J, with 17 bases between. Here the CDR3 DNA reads TGTGCCAGCAGTTACTCGATTTTATGGCGTAACATGAACACTGAAGCTTTCTTT. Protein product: CASSYSILWRNMNTEAFF.

For the CDR3, the DNA is TGTGCCAGCAGCTTGGGCGGGGCTGGTGGCGAGCAGTACTTC. Its translation is CASSLGGAGGEQYF. The chain carries TRBV7-6 and TRBJ2-7; D is possibly TRBD2 (6 bases). Germline CDR1 and CDR2: SGHVS and FNYEAQ. The V and J ends lost 3 bases and 6 bases respectively, with 15 bases between them. The CDR3 extends over 14 amino acids.

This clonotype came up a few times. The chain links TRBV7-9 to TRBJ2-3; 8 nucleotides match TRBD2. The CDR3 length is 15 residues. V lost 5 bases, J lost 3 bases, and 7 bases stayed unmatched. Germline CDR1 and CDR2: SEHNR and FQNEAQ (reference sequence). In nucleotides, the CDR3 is TGTGCCAGCAGCGTGGGGGCTAGCGGGACAGATACGCAGTATTTT. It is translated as CASSVGASGTDTQYF.

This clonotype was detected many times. DNA of the CDR3: TGTGCCAGCAGCGCCGGACGGAATGAAAAACTGTTTTTT. Translation: CASSAGRNEKLFF. The J gene is TRBJ1-4, the V gene TRBV7-3, with D unclear. The germline V gene has CDR1 SGHTA and CDR2 FQGTGA. This CDR3 is built from 13 residues. With 5 bases removed from V and 5 bases from J, the gap between germline ends came to 9 bases.

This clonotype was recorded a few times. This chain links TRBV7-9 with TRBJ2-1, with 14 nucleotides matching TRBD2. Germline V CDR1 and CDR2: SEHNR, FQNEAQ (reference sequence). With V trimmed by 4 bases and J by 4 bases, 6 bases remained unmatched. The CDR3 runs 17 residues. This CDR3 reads CASSSTTSGGDYNEQFF. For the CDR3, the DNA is TGTGCCAGCAGCTCAACGACTAGCGGGGGGGATTACAATGAGCAGTTCTTC. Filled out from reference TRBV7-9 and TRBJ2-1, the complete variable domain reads DTGVSQNPRHKITKRGQNVTFRCDPISEHNRLYWYRQTLGQGPEFLTYFQNEAQLEKSRLLSDRFSAERPKGSFSTLEIQRTEQGDSAMYLCASSSTTSGGDYNEQFFGPGTRLTVL.

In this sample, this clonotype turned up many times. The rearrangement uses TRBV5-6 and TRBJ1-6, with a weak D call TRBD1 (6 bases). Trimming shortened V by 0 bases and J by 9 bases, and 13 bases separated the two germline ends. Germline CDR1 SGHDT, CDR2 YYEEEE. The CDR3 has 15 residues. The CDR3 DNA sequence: TGTGCCAGCAGCTTGGAAGTTATGGGGGCTTCACCCCTCCACTTT. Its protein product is CASSLEVMGASPLHF. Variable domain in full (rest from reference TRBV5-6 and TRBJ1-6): DAGVTQSPTHLIKTRGQQVTLRCSPKSGHDTVSWYQQALGQGPQFIFQYYEEEERQRGNFPDRFSGHQFPNYSSELNVNALLLGDSALYLCASSLEVMGASPLHFGNGTRLTVT.

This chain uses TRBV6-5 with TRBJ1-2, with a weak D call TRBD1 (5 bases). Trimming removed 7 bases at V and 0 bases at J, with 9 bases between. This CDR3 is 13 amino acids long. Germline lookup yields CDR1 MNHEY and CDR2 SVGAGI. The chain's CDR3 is CASKTAANYGYTF. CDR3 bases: TGTGCCAGCAAGACAGCTGCTAACTATGGCTACACCTTC.

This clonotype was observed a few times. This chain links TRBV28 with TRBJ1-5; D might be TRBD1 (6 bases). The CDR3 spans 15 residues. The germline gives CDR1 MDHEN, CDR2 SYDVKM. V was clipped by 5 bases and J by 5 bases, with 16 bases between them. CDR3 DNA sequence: TGTGCCAGCAGTCCCGTAGGGGGTCAGGATCAGCCCCAGCATTTT. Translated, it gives CASSPVGGQDQPQHF.

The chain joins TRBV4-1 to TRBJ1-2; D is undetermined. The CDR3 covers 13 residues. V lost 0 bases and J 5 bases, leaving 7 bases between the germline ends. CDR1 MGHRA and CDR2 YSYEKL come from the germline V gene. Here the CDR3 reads CASSQDSLYGYTF. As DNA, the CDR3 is TGCGCCAGCAGCCAAGACAGCCTTTATGGCTACACCTTC.

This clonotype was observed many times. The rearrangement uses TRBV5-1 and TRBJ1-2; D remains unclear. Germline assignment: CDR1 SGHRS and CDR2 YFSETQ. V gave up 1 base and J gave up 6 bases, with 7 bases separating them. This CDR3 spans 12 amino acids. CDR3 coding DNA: TGCGCCAGCAGCTTGATTGGCGATGGCTACACCTTC. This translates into CASSLIGDGYTF.

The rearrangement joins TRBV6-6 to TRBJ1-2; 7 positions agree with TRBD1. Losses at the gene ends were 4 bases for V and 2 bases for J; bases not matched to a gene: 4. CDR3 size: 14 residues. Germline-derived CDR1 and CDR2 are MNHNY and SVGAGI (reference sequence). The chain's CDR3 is CASSFQTGNYGYTF. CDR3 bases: TGTGCCAGCAGTTTCCAGACAGGGAACTATGGCTACACCTTC.

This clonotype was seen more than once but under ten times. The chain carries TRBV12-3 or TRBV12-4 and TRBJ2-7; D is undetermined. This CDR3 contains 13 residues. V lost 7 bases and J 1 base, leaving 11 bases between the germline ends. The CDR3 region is CASNSAGSYEQYF. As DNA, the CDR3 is TGTGCCAGCAATTCGGCAGGATCCTACGAGCAGTACTTC.

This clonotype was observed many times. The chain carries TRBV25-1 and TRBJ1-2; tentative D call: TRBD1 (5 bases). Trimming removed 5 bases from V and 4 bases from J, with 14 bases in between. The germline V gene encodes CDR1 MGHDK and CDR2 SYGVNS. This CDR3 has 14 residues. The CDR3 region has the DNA TGTGCCAGCAGTCCTCCGGGACCCAGCTATGGCTACACCTTC. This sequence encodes CASSPPGPSYGYTF.

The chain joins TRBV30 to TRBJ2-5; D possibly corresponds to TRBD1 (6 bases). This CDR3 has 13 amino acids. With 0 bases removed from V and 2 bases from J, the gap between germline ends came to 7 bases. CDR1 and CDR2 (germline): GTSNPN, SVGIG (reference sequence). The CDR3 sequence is CAWSVGQQETQYF. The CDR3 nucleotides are TGTGCCTGGAGTGTAGGACAGCAAGAGACCCAGTACTTC.

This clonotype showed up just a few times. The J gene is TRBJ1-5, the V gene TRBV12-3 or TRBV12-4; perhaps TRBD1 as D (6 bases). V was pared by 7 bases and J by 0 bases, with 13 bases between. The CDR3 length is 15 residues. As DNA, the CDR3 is TGTGCCAGCACCTCGACAGGATATAGCAATCAGCCCCAGCATTTT. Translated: CASTSTGYSNQPQHF.

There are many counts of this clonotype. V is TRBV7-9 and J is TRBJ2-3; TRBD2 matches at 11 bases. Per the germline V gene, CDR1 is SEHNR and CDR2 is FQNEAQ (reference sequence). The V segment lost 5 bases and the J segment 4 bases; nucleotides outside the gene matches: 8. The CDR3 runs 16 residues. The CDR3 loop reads CASSPSLAGGADTQYF. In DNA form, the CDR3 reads TGTGCCAGCAGCCCCTCTCTAGCGGGGGGCGCAGATACGCAGTATTTT.

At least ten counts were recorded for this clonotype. The CDR3 coding sequence is TGTGCCAGCAGCCAACGACAGGAAGCTTTCTTT. It translates to CASSQRQEAFF. The rearrangement uses TRBV7-9 and TRBJ1-1; D is perhaps TRBD1 (5 bases). The CDR3 totals 11 residues. Per germline, CDR1 SEHNR and CDR2 FQNEAQ (reference sequence). Trimming left V 5 bases short and J 8 bases short, with 9 bases between.

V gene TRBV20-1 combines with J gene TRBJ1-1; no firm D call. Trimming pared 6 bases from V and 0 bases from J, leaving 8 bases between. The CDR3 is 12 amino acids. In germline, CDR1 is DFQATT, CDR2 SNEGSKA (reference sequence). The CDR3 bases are TGCAGTGCCACCGACATGAACACTGAAGCTTTCTTT. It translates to CSATDMNTEAFF.

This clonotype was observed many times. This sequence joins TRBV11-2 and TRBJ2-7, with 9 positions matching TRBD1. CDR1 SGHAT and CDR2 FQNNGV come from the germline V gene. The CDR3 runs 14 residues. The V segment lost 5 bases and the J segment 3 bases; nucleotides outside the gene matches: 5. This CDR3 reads CASSLGQGNYEQYF. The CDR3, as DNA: TGTGCCAGCAGCCTTGGACAGGGGAACTACGAGCAGTACTTC.

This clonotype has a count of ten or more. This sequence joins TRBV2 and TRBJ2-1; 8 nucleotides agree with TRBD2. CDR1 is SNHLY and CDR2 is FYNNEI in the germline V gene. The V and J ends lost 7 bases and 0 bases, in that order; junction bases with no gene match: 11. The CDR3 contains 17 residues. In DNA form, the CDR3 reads TGTGCCAGCATAGGGTTAGCGGGGTCAAGCTCCTACAATGAGCAGTTCTTC. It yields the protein CASIGLAGSSSYNEQFF. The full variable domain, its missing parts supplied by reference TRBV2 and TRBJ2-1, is EPEVTQTPSHQVTQMGQEVILRCVPISNHLYFYWYRQILGQKVEFLVSFYNNEISEKSEIFDDQFSVERPDGSNFTLKIRSTKLEDSAMYFCASIGLAGSSSYNEQFFGPGTRLTVL.

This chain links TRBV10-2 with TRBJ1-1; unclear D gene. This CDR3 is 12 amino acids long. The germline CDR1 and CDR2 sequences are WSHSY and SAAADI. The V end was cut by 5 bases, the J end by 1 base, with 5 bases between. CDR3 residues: CASSWENTEAFF. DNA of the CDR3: TGCGCCAGCAGTTGGGAGAACACTGAAGCTTTCTTT.

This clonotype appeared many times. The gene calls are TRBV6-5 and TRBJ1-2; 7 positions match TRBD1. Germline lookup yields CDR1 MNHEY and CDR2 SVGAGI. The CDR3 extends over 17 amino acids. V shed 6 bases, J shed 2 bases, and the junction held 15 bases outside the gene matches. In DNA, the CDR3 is TGTGCCAGCAGGGGCCAGGGGACAGTTAGGGGCAACTATGGCTACACCTTC. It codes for CASRGQGTVRGNYGYTF.

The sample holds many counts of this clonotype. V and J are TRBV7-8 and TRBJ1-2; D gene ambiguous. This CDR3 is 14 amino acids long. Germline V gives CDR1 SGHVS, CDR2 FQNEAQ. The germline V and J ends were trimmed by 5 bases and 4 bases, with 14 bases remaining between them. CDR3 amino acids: CASSLSEVFYGYTF. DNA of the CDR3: TGTGCCAGCAGCCTTAGCGAAGTCTTCTATGGCTACACCTTC. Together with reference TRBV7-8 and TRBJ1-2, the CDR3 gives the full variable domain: GAGVSQSPRYKVAKRGQDVALRCDPISGHVSLFWYQQALGQGPEFLTYFQNEAQLDKSGLPSDRFFAERPEGSVSTLKIQRTQQEDSAVYLCASSLSEVFYGYTFGSGTRLTVV.

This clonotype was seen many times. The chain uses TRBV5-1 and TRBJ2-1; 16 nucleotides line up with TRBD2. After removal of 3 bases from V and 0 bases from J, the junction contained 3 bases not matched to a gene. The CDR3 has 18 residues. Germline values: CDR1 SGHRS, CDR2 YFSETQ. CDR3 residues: CASSSGLAGGSSYNEQFF. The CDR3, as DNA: TGCGCCAGCAGCTCGGGACTAGCGGGGGGGAGCTCCTACAATGAGCAGTTCTTC.

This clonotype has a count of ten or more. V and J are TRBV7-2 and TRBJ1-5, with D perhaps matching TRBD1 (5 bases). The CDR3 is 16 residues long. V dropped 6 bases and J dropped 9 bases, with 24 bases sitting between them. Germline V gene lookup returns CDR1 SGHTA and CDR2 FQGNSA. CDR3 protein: CASSTERLAGLGPQHF. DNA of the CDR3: TGTGCCAGCAGTACGGAGAGGTTGGCAGGGCTCGGGCCCCAGCATTTT.

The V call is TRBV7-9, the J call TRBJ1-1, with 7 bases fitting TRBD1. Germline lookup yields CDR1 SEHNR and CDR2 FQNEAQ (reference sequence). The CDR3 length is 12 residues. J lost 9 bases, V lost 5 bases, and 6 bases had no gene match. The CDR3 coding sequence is TGTGCCAGCAGCCTTCGACAGGGCCAAGCTTTCTTT. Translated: CASSLRQGQAFF.

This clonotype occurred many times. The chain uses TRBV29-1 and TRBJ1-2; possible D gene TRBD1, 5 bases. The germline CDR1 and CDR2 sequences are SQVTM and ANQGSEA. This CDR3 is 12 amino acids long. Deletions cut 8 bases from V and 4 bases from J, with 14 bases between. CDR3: CSILRGGYGYTF. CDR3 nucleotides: TGCAGCATCCTGAGGGGAGGCTATGGCTACACCTTC.

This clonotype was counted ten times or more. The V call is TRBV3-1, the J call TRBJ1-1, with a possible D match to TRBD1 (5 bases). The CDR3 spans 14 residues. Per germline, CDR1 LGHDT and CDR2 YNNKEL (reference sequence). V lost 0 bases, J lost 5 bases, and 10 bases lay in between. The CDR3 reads CASSQDRGWTEAFF. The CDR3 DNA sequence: TGTGCCAGCAGCCAAGATCGGGGGTGGACTGAAGCTTTCTTT.

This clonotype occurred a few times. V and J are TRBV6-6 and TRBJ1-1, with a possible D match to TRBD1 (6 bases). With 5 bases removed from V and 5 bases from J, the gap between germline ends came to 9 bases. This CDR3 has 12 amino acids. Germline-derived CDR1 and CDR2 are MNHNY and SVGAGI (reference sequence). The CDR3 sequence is CASSPTGTEAFF. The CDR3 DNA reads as TGTGCCAGCAGTCCCACAGGGACTGAAGCTTTCTTT.